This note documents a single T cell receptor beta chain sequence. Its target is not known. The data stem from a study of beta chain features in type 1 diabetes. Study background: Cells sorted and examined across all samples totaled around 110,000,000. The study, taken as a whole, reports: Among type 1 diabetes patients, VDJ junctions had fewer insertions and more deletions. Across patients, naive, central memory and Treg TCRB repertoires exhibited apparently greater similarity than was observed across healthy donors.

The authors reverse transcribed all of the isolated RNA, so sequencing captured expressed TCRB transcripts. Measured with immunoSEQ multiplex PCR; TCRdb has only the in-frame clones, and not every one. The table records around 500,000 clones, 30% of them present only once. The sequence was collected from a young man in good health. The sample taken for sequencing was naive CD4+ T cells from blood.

DNA for the CDR3: TGTGCCGCAAGTCTACAGGGGAACACTGAAGCTTTCTTT. Translation gives CAASLQGNTEAFF. The J gene is TRBJ1-1, the V gene TRBV2, with D maybe TRBD1 (6 bases). The CDR3 covers 13 residues. Germline V gene data show CDR1 as SNHLY and CDR2 as FYNNEI. The ends were cut back, 11 bases at V and 1 base at J, with 14 bases in the middle.